These T cell receptor beta chains were read from a single sample in a study of blood T cell repertoires in COVID-19. Measured with immunoSEQ multiplex PCR; TCRdb has only the in-frame clones, and not every one. The sample consists of roughly 160,000 clones, around 85% of them appearing once. Sequencing input: peripheral blood. The source of these receptors is a woman at least 80 years old with COVID-19, enrolled during active disease. Both conserved end residues are part of each CDR3. The order of the fields is V gene, D gene, J gene, clone size, CDR3 protein, CDR3 DNA. A D gene is named only where the DNA matches it firmly. Clone size is shown for a subset of rows, as once, few, many or a class of expanded clone.

v_gene: TRBV5-1; d_gene: -; j_gene: TRBJ2-2; abundance: few; CDR3aa: CASSLVGGPSTGELFF; CDR3nt: TGCGCCAGCAGCTTGGTGGGAGGTCCGAGCACCGGGGAGCTGTTTTTT
v_gene: TRBV7-3; d_gene: TRBD1; j_gene: TRBJ1-1; abundance: -; CDR3aa: CASSLTGGQGASEAFF; CDR3nt: TGTGCCAGCAGCTTAACTGGGGGACAGGGGGCATCTGAAGCTTTCTTT
v_gene: TRBV5-1; d_gene: -; j_gene: TRBJ1-3; abundance: -; CDR3aa: CASSLRGGDTIYF; CDR3nt: TGCGCCAGCAGCTTAAGGGGGGGCGACACCATATATTTT
v_gene: TRBV4-1; d_gene: TRBD2; j_gene: TRBJ2-2; abundance: -; CDR3aa: CASSQAFLAGGELFF; CDR3nt: TGCGCCAGCAGCCAAGCTTTCCTAGCGGGCGGGGAGCTGTTTTTT
v_gene: TRBV7-8; d_gene: TRBD2; j_gene: TRBJ2-5; abundance: -; CDR3aa: CASSPRAAGGPRETQYF; CDR3nt: TGTGCCAGCAGCCCCAGGGCGGCGGGAGGGCCTCGGGAGACCCAGTACTTC
v_gene: TRBV27; d_gene: TRBD1; j_gene: TRBJ2-7; abundance: few; CDR3aa: CASSLRGTGGGEQYF; CDR3nt: TGTGCCAGCAGTTTACGTGGGACAGGGGGCGGCGAGCAGTACTTC
v_gene: TRBV9; d_gene: -; j_gene: TRBJ1-6; abundance: -; CDR3aa: CASSVGQDNIGSPLHF; CDR3nt: TGTGCCAGCAGCGTAGGACAGGACAATATAGGTTCACCCCTCCACTTT
v_gene: TRBV19; d_gene: TRBD1; j_gene: TRBJ2-6; abundance: -; CDR3aa: CATSGGPPSGANVLTF; CDR3nt: TGTGCCACATCAGGGGGTCCTCCCTCTGGGGCCAACGTCCTGACTTTC
v_gene: TRBV6-5; d_gene: -; j_gene: TRBJ2-1; abundance: -; CDR3aa: CASREAAANEQFF; CDR3nt: TGTGCCAGCAGAGAGGCGGCCGCCAATGAGCAGTTCTTC
v_gene: TRBV14; d_gene: TRBD1; j_gene: TRBJ2-4; abundance: -; CDR3aa: CASSQSRTGISKNIQYF; CDR3nt: TGTGCCAGCAGCCAATCTAGGACAGGGATATCCAAAAACATTCAGTACTTC
v_gene: TRBV5-6; d_gene: -; j_gene: TRBJ1-4; abundance: few; CDR3aa: CASSFRQALGEEKLFF; CDR3nt: TGTGCCAGCAGCTTCCGACAGGCGCTAGGAGAGGAAAAACTGTTTTTT
v_gene: TRBV18; d_gene: -; j_gene: TRBJ2-7; abundance: -; CDR3aa: CASSPPGGYEQYF; CDR3nt: TGTGCCAGCTCCCCCCCCGGGGGCTACGAGCAGTACTTC
v_gene: TRBV6-5; d_gene: -; j_gene: TRBJ2-7; abundance: -; CDR3aa: CASLGHWEQYF; CDR3nt: TGTGCCAGCCTAGGCCATTGGGAGCAGTACTTC
v_gene: TRBV5-1; d_gene: TRBD1; j_gene: TRBJ1-4; abundance: -; CDR3aa: CASSPGTAAPTNEKLFF; CDR3nt: TGCGCCAGCAGCCCCGGGACAGCCGCCCCAACTAATGAAAAACTGTTTTTT
v_gene: TRBV18; d_gene: TRBD2; j_gene: TRBJ2-3; abundance: -; CDR3aa: CASSPPPGGRSDTQYF; CDR3nt: TGTGCCAGCTCACCGCCGCCGGGGGGGCGCTCAGATACGCAGTATTTT
v_gene: TRBV9; d_gene: TRBD2; j_gene: TRBJ2-1; abundance: -; CDR3aa: CASSVGTSENEQFF; CDR3nt: TGTGCCAGCAGCGTCGGGACTAGCGAAAATGAGCAGTTCTTC
v_gene: TRBV11-2; d_gene: TRBD1; j_gene: TRBJ2-1; abundance: -; CDR3aa: CASSLETGASRYNEQFF; CDR3nt: TGTGCCAGCAGCTTGGAAACAGGGGCCTCCAGGTACAATGAGCAGTTCTTC
v_gene: TRBV29-1; d_gene: -; j_gene: TRBJ2-7; abundance: once; CDR3aa: CSAYTGGGWVHEQYF; CDR3nt: TGCAGCGCATACACAGGGGGGGGTTGGGTCCACGAGCAGTACTTC
v_gene: TRBV5-1; d_gene: TRBD1; j_gene: TRBJ2-2; abundance: -; CDR3aa: CASSFSGTGAPGELFF; CDR3nt: TGCGCCAGCAGCTTCTCCGGGACAGGGGCTCCCGGGGAGCTGTTTTTT
v_gene: TRBV4-1; d_gene: -; j_gene: TRBJ1-2; abundance: once; CDR3aa: CASSRERADYGYTF; CDR3nt: TGCGCCAGCAGCCGAGAGCGGGCCGACTATGGCTACACCTTC
v_gene: TRBV11-2; d_gene: -; j_gene: TRBJ2-7; abundance: -; CDR3aa: CASSLAGTYEQYF; CDR3nt: TGTGCCAGCAGCTTAGCCGGGACCTACGAGCAGTACTTC
v_gene: TRBV18; d_gene: -; j_gene: TRBJ2-1; abundance: -; CDR3aa: CASSPLAEGAGPNEQFF; CDR3nt: TGTGCCAGCTCACCTCTAGCCGAGGGGGCGGGGCCCAATGAGCAGTTCTTC
v_gene: TRBV5-8; d_gene: TRBD2; j_gene: TRBJ2-7; abundance: few; CDR3aa: CASSFSGAYYEQYF; CDR3nt: TGTGCCAGCAGCTTTAGCGGGGCTTACTACGAGCAGTACTTC
v_gene: TRBV5-1; d_gene: TRBD1; j_gene: TRBJ1-1; abundance: few; CDR3aa: CASSEQGGYTEAFF; CDR3nt: TGCGCCAGCAGCGAACAGGGGGGGTACACTGAAGCTTTCTTT
v_gene: TRBV27; d_gene: -; j_gene: TRBJ1-4; abundance: once; CDR3aa: CASSPIFATNEKLFF; CDR3nt: TGTGCCAGCAGCCCAATTTTTGCAACTAATGAAAAACTGTTTTTT
v_gene: TRBV12-1; d_gene: -; j_gene: TRBJ2-7; abundance: -; CDR3aa: CASSYHPGQAFSISYEQYF; CDR3nt: TGTGCCAGCAGCTATCACCCGGGACAGGCTTTTTCGATCTCCTACGAGCAGTACTTC
v_gene: TRBV11-3; d_gene: -; j_gene: TRBJ2-3; abundance: -; CDR3aa: CASSSQGTNTDTQYF; CDR3nt: TGTGCCAGCAGCTCACAGGGTACGAACACAGATACGCAGTATTTT
v_gene: TRBV4-1; d_gene: -; j_gene: TRBJ1-3; abundance: once; CDR3aa: CASSQEASGNTIYF; CDR3nt: TGCGCCAGCAGCCAAGAGGCCTCTGGAAACACCATATATTTT
v_gene: TRBV28; d_gene: -; j_gene: TRBJ1-6; abundance: -; CDR3aa: CATDPSGVSPLHF; CDR3nt: TGTGCCACCGACCCCTCCGGAGTTTCACCCCTCCACTTT
v_gene: TRBV3-1/TRBV3-2; d_gene: -; j_gene: TRBJ2-1; abundance: -; CDR3aa: CASSPNYNEQFF; CDR3nt: TGTGCCAGCAGCCCTAACTACAATGAGCAGTTCTTC
v_gene: TRBV5-1; d_gene: -; j_gene: TRBJ2-1; abundance: -; CDR3aa: CASSPPVYNEQFF; CDR3nt: TGCGCCAGCAGCCCTCCGGTATACAATGAGCAGTTCTTC
v_gene: TRBV19; d_gene: -; j_gene: TRBJ2-7; abundance: -; CDR3aa: CASSIAQGIYEQYF; CDR3nt: TGTGCCAGTAGTATCGCGCAGGGAATCTACGAGCAGTACTTC
v_gene: TRBV18; d_gene: -; j_gene: TRBJ1-2; abundance: -; CDR3aa: CASSPSNYGYTF; CDR3nt: TGTGCCAGCTCACCCAGTAACTATGGCTACACCTTC
v_gene: TRBV28; d_gene: -; j_gene: TRBJ2-5; abundance: -; CDR3aa: CASKDRFKRTQYF; CDR3nt: TGTGCCAGCAAAGACAGGTTCAAGAGGACCCAGTACTTC
v_gene: TRBV10-3; d_gene: TRBD1; j_gene: TRBJ1-1; abundance: -; CDR3aa: CAINWPGQEGTEAFF; CDR3nt: TGTGCCATCAACTGGCCGGGACAGGAGGGCACTGAAGCTTTCTTT
v_gene: TRBV2; d_gene: -; j_gene: TRBJ2-7; abundance: -; CDR3aa: CASSPSTGTYEQYF; CDR3nt: TGTGCCAGCAGTCCGTCTACAGGTACCTACGAGCAGTACTTC
v_gene: TRBV3-1/TRBV3-2; d_gene: -; j_gene: TRBJ1-5; abundance: -; CDR3aa: CASSAQGNSNQPQHF; CDR3nt: TGTGCCAGCAGCGCACAGGGCAATAGCAATCAGCCCCAGCATTTT
v_gene: TRBV4-1; d_gene: -; j_gene: TRBJ1-5; abundance: -; CDR3aa: CASSQGHTSNQPQHF; CDR3nt: TGCGCCAGCAGCCAGGGACACACTAGCAATCAGCCCCAGCATTTT
v_gene: TRBV27; d_gene: TRBD1; j_gene: TRBJ1-5; abundance: -; CDR3aa: CASSPAGQAYQPQHF; CDR3nt: TGTGCCAGCAGTCCCGCCGGACAGGCTTATCAGCCCCAGCATTTT
v_gene: TRBV24-1; d_gene: TRBD2; j_gene: TRBJ2-4; abundance: -; CDR3aa: CATRGKLRGLANPNRTIKNIQYF; CDR3nt: TGTGCCACCAGGGGTAAGTTAAGAGGACTAGCCAACCCTAACCGTACGATAAAAAACATTCAGTACTTC
v_gene: TRBV5-1; d_gene: TRBD1; j_gene: TRBJ2-7; abundance: -; CDR3aa: CASSPWTGVHEQYF; CDR3nt: TGCGCCAGCAGCCCCTGGACAGGGGTCCACGAGCAGTACTTC
v_gene: TRBV2; d_gene: -; j_gene: TRBJ1-2; abundance: -; CDR3aa: CASSLAARYGYTF; CDR3nt: TGTGCCAGCAGCTTAGCGGCGCGCTATGGCTACACCTTC
v_gene: TRBV5-1; d_gene: -; j_gene: TRBJ1-5; abundance: -; CDR3aa: CASSLGGEGGQPQHF; CDR3nt: TGCGCCAGCAGCTTGGGAGGGGAAGGGGGTCAGCCCCAGCATTTT
v_gene: TRBV11-3; d_gene: TRBD1; j_gene: TRBJ1-1; abundance: -; CDR3aa: CASSSGQGRTEAFF; CDR3nt: TGTGCCAGCAGCTCGGGACAGGGTCGTACTGAAGCTTTCTTT